A selection of T cell receptor beta chains follows, all from one sample in a study of TIL therapy for anti-PD-1-resistant metastatic lung cancer. The table came from immunoSEQ multiplex PCR; TCRdb's copy has only in-frame clones and leaves some out. The table has 21,000 or so clones, about 79% seen once. The sample was blood, taken at baseline. These TCRs come from a person between 25 and 80 years old with non-small cell lung cancer. CDR3s include the opening cysteine and the closing phenylalanine or tryptophan. Fields, in order: clone size, D gene, J gene, V gene, CDR3 DNA, CDR3 protein. D genes are given only for firm matches. Only some rows state a clone size, as once, few, many or a class for expanded clones.

>NA|NA|TRBJ1-5|TRBV2
TGTGCCAGCACTTCCATTGGGGGGAGCAATCAGCCCCAGCATTTT
CASTSIGGSNQPQHF
>NA|NA|TRBJ2-5|TRBV10-2
TGCGCCAGCAGTGAGTCGAGAGGCCCAGGACAGCAACAAGAGACCCAGTACTTC
CASSESRGPGQQQETQYF
>NA|NA|TRBJ2-3|TRBV11-3
TGTGCCAGCAGCCCACTGGGGGCCACCGGGGCAGATACGCAGTATTTT
CASSPLGATGADTQYF
>NA|NA|TRBJ2-1|TRBV6-5
TGTGCCAGCATTAGATTAGGGGGGGCCTACAATGAGCAGTTCTTC
CASIRLGGAYNEQFF
>NA|TRBD1|TRBJ2-2|TRBV6-1
TGTGCCAGCGGGACAGGGGACACCGGGGAGCTGTTTTTT
CASGTGDTGELFF
>NA|NA|TRBJ2-7|TRBV7-3
TGTGCCAGCAGCCTAGGACACAACTACGAGCAGTACTTC
CASSLGHNYEQYF
>NA|NA|TRBJ1-2|TRBV9
TGTGCCAGCAGCGTAGAAGTAGAGGATGGCTACACCTTC
CASSVEVEDGYTF
>few|TRBD1|TRBJ1-5|TRBV6-5
TGTGCCAGCAGTCCCGGGACAGGGAGATTTCAGCCCCAGCATTTT
CASSPGTGRFQPQHF
>NA|TRBD1|TRBJ1-1|TRBV4-3
TGCGCCAGCAGCCCTTGGGTGGGACAGGAAGCTTTCTTT
CASSPWVGQEAFF
>few|NA|TRBJ1-1|TRBV7-6
TGTGCCAGCAGCTTATTTACAGGGAAGGCTGAAGCTTTCTTT
CASSLFTGKAEAFF
>NA|NA|TRBJ2-7|TRBV7-2
TGTGCCAGCAGATCGGGACCTACGGAGCAGTACTTC
CASRSGPTEQYF
>NA|TRBD2|TRBJ2-3|TRBV15
TGTGCCACCAGCAGAGATAGAGCGGGACGCACAGATACGCAGTATTTT
CATSRDRAGRTDTQYF
>NA|NA|TRBJ2-1|TRBV19
TGTGCCAGTAGTATAAGAGCGAACTTCAACAATGAGCAGTTCTTC
CASSIRANFNNEQFF
>NA|NA|TRBJ1-2|TRBV6-5
TGTGCCAGCAGTTACTCGAGGGCAGCTAACTATGGCTACACCTTC
CASSYSRAANYGYTF
>NA|NA|TRBJ2-6|TRBV12-5
TGTGCTAGTGGTGTCCAGCCTGCAGGACAAAGTCGGGCCAACGTCCTGACTTTC
CASGVQPAGQSRANVLTF
>NA|NA|TRBJ2-5|TRBV27
TGTGCCAGCAGTAATGGACGGGCAAGGTGGACCCAGTACTTC
CASSNGRARWTQYF
>NA|NA|TRBJ2-7|TRBV7-8
TGTGCCAGCAGCTTTAGCGCATCCTACGAGCAGTACTTC
CASSFSASYEQYF
>NA|TRBD1|TRBJ1-5|TRBV19
TGTGCCAGTACCCAAACGACAGGGGGCCCTCAGCCCCAGCATTTT
CASTQTTGGPQPQHF
>NA|TRBD2|TRBJ2-3|TRBV5-4
TGTGCCAGCAGCTTGCTACTAGCGGGCCCAGATACGCAGTATTTT
CASSLLLAGPDTQYF
>NA|TRBD1|TRBJ2-7|TRBV5-1
TGCGCCAGCAGATTGGGGACAGAAGCCTACGAGCAGTACTTC
CASRLGTEAYEQYF
>NA|TRBD1|TRBJ1-5|TRBV6-6
TGTGCCAGCAGCCCGACAGGGGGTTTTCAGCCCCAGCATTTT
CASSPTGGFQPQHF
>NA|NA|TRBJ2-1|TRBV4-3
TGCGCCAGCAGCCAGGAAAAGGGTGAGCAGTTCTTC
CASSQEKGEQFF
>few|NA|TRBJ2-3|TRBV6-6
TGTGCCAGCCACCCCGCACGCACAGATACGCAGTATTTT
CASHPARTDTQYF
>NA|NA|TRBJ2-3|TRBV20-1
TGCAGTGCTAGTTACACAGATACGCAGTATTTT
CSASYTDTQYF
>once|NA|TRBJ2-7|TRBV25-1
TGTGCCAGCGCGGTGGCGGGACCAGAATCCACCTACGAGCAGTACTTC
CASAVAGPESTYEQYF
>few|NA|TRBJ2-5|TRBV7-6
TGTGCCAGCAGCTTAGCCGTGCCGGGAGAGGGGCGAGAGACCCAGTACTTC
CASSLAVPGEGRETQYF
>NA|NA|TRBJ1-1|TRBV4-1
TGCGCCAGCAGCTCAATGACTCCTCCTGAAGCTTTCTTT
CASSSMTPPEAFF
>NA|NA|TRBJ1-6|TRBV19
TGTGCCAGTAGTCCCATTGGGTCAGGGTATAATTCACCCCTCCACTTT
CASSPIGSGYNSPLHF
>NA|NA|TRBJ1-4|TRBV7-9
TGTGCCAGCAGTGGGGATACTGAAAAACTGTTTTTT
CASSGDTEKLFF
>NA|NA|TRBJ2-5|TRBV6-5
TGTGCCAGCAGTTACTCAACGGGTCTGCAAGAGACCCAGTACTTC
CASSYSTGLQETQYF
>NA|TRBD1|TRBJ2-7|TRBV28
TGTGCCAGCAGCCGACCGGGACAGGGGGGTCGCGAGCAGTACTTC
CASSRPGQGGREQYF
>NA|TRBD1|TRBJ2-3|TRBV9
TGTGCCAGCAGCGCCTGGACAGGGGACACAGATACGCAGTATTTT
CASSAWTGDTDTQYF
>NA|NA|TRBJ1-4|TRBV6-1
TGTGCCAGCGTTGCGGGGGCATTTGAAAAACTGTTTTTT
CASVAGAFEKLFF
>NA|NA|TRBJ1-2|TRBV11-2
TGTGCCAGCAGCTTAGGGGTCTTTTATGGCTACACCTTC
CASSLGVFYGYTF
>NA|NA|TRBJ2-6|TRBV5-6
TGTGCCAGCAGCTTTTTAGCCGGTGCTGGGGCCAACGTCCTGACTTTC
CASSFLAGAGANVLTF
>NA|NA|TRBJ1-1|TRBV15
TGTGCCACCAGCAGAGACTCCATGAACACTGAAGCTTTCTTT
CATSRDSMNTEAFF
>few|NA|TRBJ1-6|TRBV5-1
TGCGCCAGCAGCTTGGAAGGGGGGTACGATTCACCCCTCCACTTT
CASSLEGGYDSPLHF
>NA|TRBD2|TRBJ2-2|TRBV11-2
TGTGCCAGCAGCTTAGATTGGACTAGTTCGACCGGGGAGCTGTTTTTT
CASSLDWTSSTGELFF
>NA|NA|TRBJ1-1|TRBV10-3
TGTGCCAGCACCCGAGGCGTGATGGACACTGAAGCTTTCTTT
CASTRGVMDTEAFF
>NA|NA|TRBJ2-5|TRBV11-2
TGTGCCAGCAGCTTTGGTGAGACCCAGTACTTC
CASSFGETQYF
>NA|NA|TRBJ2-5|TRBV6-1
TGTGCCAGCAGTCGCACTAGACAAGAGACCCAGTACTTC
CASSRTRQETQYF
>NA|NA|TRBJ2-7|TRBV5-1
TGCGCCAGCAGCTTGGCCGGGGACCGAGGGCAGTACTTC
CASSLAGDRGQYF
>NA|TRBD2|TRBJ2-1|TRBV6-5
TGTGCCAGCAGTCCCGGACTAGCGGGACACAATGAGCAGTTCTTC
CASSPGLAGHNEQFF
>NA|TRBD1|TRBJ1-5|TRBV27
TGTGCCAGCAGTGGGACAGGGGTTCTTAATCAGCCCCAGCATTTT
CASSGTGVLNQPQHF
>NA|NA|TRBJ2-1|TRBV19
TGTGCCAGTAGTACACGCTTACAGGGAGGCCTAAATGAGCAGTTCTTC
CASSTRLQGGLNEQFF
>NA|TRBD1|TRBJ2-2|TRBV19
TGTGCCAGTAGTGCAGGGACAGGGAGGACCGGGGAGCTGTTTTTT
CASSAGTGRTGELFF